This T cell receptor (beta chain) was captured in a study of cytomegalovirus exposure and HLA in healthy donors (TCRdb year 2017). With regard to the full study: According to an earlier analysis of a few hundred of the donors, about 180 million T cells yielded roughly 100 million unique TCR beta sequences and roughly 280 Gb of sequence data. An early release covering 550 to 650 HLA-typed donors comprised about 300 gigabases of sequencing data and tens of millions of unique TCR sequences. Of the 398 genotyped donors, 81% fell in the genetic ancestry cluster associated with self-reported Caucasian donors. The study aimed to test whether signatures of past pathogen exposure could be identified by cataloging public T cell receptors. The T cell repertoires of 700 or so subjects were profiled by immunosequencing and related to cytomegalovirus serostatus. In addition to the first cohort of about 650 subjects, a separate validation cohort of 120 different subjects was used. To predict cytomegalovirus infection status, the study combined high-throughput TCR immunosequencing, statistical association of individual TCRs with disease status, and machine learning. A later analysis re-analyzed previously published TCR beta repertoires from several hundred donors and added high-resolution HLA genotyping to study TCR occurrence patterns. In the later analysis, no new phenotypic data were used to find candidate immune exposures; instead, reliance was placed on TCR beta sequences and their occurrence across donors. An earlier analysis of several hundred of the donors applied high-throughput TCR beta sequencing to assess whether each TCR beta V gene segment acted as functional or pseudogenic. Donor age, sex, ethnicity and CMV serostatus were compiled together with the repertoire data. Genome-wide SNP genotypes for about 60% of the roughly 700 donors were used in a later genetic analysis, which treated that subset as a discovery cohort. Every discovery cohort repertoire had been produced on one sequencing platform. Both class I and class II loci were covered by HLA typing, at four-digit resolution. The number of donors typed differed by locus, with roughly 629-640 for A, B, C, DRB1 and DQB1, around 560 for DQA1, 600 to 610 for DPA1, and some 470 for DPB1. Four or five DR-DQ haplotypes were handled as single units for association and clustering, since linkage in the cohort was strong. On average, around 230,000 unique TCR beta nucleotide sequences were sequenced per donor among fewer than 500 genotyped donors of the cohort, with around 19% of those sequences being non-productive. General findings and caveats noted by the study authors: A later genetic analysis associated a missense DCLRE1C variant with V-gene and J-gene trimming of TCR beta chains, and an independent cohort replicated the association. According to a later genetic analysis, donors in an Asian-associated ancestry cluster had fewer N-insertions in productive TCRs than the approximately 700-donor mean. An earlier analysis of approximately 600 of the donors showed that most TCR beta V segments appeared in productive rearrangements either about 87% or about 30% of the time, which broadly matched IMGT annotations. The study listed 150 to 200 TCR beta chains as associated with cytomegalovirus. Strong co-occurrence of HLA alleles, especially DR and DQ, made assigning TCR associations to individual alleles difficult. A later analysis associated 15,000 or so TCR beta sequences with specific HLA alleles at a false discovery rate of 0.05. The only immune exposure information available for the cohort was CMV serostatus. According to the authors, the approach could potentially be generalized to other disease states and immunological phenotypes. A further reported finding was that TCR beta sequences accurately predicted the HLA-A and HLA-B alleles for most subjects in the first cohort. A cluster of highly shared sequence variants was judged likely to represent a technical artifact of the sequencing pipeline. Only TCR beta chains were sequenced in this cohort, and the absence of alpha or paired-chain data limited detectable features. Some IMGT-functional V segments, including TRBV6-2 and TRBV6-3, could not be told apart with the 87-base-pair reads, so those segments were excluded. According to a later analysis, parvovirus B19, influenza, CMV and Epstein-Barr virus appeared linked to several top co-occurrence clusters. Compared with equally common non-associated chains, HLA-associated TCR beta chains in a later analysis were more clonally expanded and had lower generation probabilities. Most TCR sequences were observed very rarely across donors, whereas some public TCRs were present in many individuals. According to a later analysis, most CMV-associated TCR beta chains appeared to be HLA-restricted, and the HLA associations seemed to be driven largely by CMV exposure. Linkage disequilibrium might explain the correlated functional status among segregating V segments, but an unknown experimental factor could not be ruled out. According to a later analysis, TCR association rates differed among HLA loci, with DRB1 alleles showing the most associated TCRs and HLA-C alleles showing the fewest. In vitro tests confirmed that a few of the cytomegalovirus-associated TCR beta chains recognize cytomegalovirus antigens. Roughly 17 rarely observed V segments, including chromosome 9 orphons, were excluded from the earlier analysis of 550 to 700 of the donors because counts were too low. The classifier was reported to diagnose cytomegalovirus status with high specificity and sensitivity in both the original and validation cohorts. Because HLA typing was unavailable for some donors at each locus, only the typed subset was used in association tests. The presence/absence analyses assumed that sequencing depth was roughly uniform across donors, and that assumption may not be true.

The cohort was made up of 500 to 850 healthy bone marrow donors. All cohort members were sampled while nominally healthy, although unrecorded immune exposures were likely present. The donor tested CMV seronegative and was one of the 352 seronegative cohort members. Every donor gave a peripheral blood sample, and the peripheral blood mononuclear cells from that sample were used for TCR beta sequencing. Genomic DNA was extracted from the blood cell samples with the Qiagen DNeasy Blood Extraction Kit. Remarks on this clone: Its binding antigen is unknown. No per-base quality is available; no much larger clone lies one base away.

V is cut by 2 bases and J by 0 bases, and the space between the germline ends is 8 bases. Measured from the cysteine to the phenylalanine, the CDR3 is 14 residues long. Left in the record is the CDR3 DNA by itself, 42 bases read in frame from the first base. Per the germline V gene, SNHLY is the CDR1 and FYNNEI is the CDR2. Library generation was performed with the immunoSEQ multiplex PCR assay. For the multiplex PCR, a mixture combining 60 forward primers for TCR Vbeta segments and 13 reverse primers for TCR Jbeta segments was used. A multiplex PCR assay on genomic DNA amplified the CDR3 region of rearranged TCR beta genes. Amplified TCR beta libraries were sequenced as 87-base-pair reads on the Illumina HiSeq System. As for how the authors treated the data: Across the 500 to 850 repertoires, a later analysis counted 80 million or so unique TCR beta chains, around 10 million of which were shared by at least two donors. Raw reads were error-corrected and collapsed into unique sequences by a nearest-neighbor algorithm in which closely related sequences were merged to remove PCR and sequencing errors. CDR3 sequences were aligned to IMGT reference sequences to assign V, D and J gene segments. For a sequence to be retained, at least a six-nucleotide match to both a V gene segment and a J gene segment was required. A rearrangement counted as productive if the CDR3 had no stop codons and remained in frame with V and J, and every other rearrangement counted as non-productive. CDR3 was defined by IMGT convention, running from the second conserved V-encoded cysteine to the conserved J-encoded phenylalanine. The earlier analysis of more than 450 of the donors excluded sequences that lacked an unambiguous match to a single V gene segment. An earlier analysis of roughly 590 of the donors called V segments functional above 56.7% productive rearrangements and segregating when the between-donor standard deviation exceeded 5%. A statistical classification framework was built to diagnose cytomegalovirus status from the catalog of TCR beta chain sequences. In a later analysis, V and J genes were assigned by comparing TCR nucleotide sequences against IMGT/GENE-DB human TR gene sequences. Using the TCRdist pipeline, a later analysis assigned CDR3 sequences along with most-parsimonious VDJ recombination scenarios. In a later analysis, each TCR beta chain was defined by its CDR3 amino acid sequence together with its V-gene family, and reads without a unique V-gene family were excluded. To address suspected cross-contamination and a sequencing artifact, a later analysis removed a few hundred highly shared, low-generation-probability nucleotide sequences. For each public chain, a later analysis derived a clonal expansion index from normalized ranks of inferred template counts within each repertoire. In a later analysis, generation probabilities were computed using a VDJ recombination model fitted to out-of-frame rearrangements, and the results were checked against IGoR. In a later analysis, TCR-TCR, TCR-HLA and TCR-CMV co-occurrence was scored with hypergeometric tests, and a repertoire-size bias correction was applied to TCR pairs. A later analysis estimated false discovery rates by permuting HLA or CMV assignments 20 times. In a later analysis, co-occurring TCRs were grouped using DBSCAN, and TCRdist sequence similarity was added for clustering within HLA-allele-positive subsets. For co-occurrence clustering, repertoires with fewer than 30,000 or more than 120,000 public chains were excluded, along with five repertoires with anomalous nucleotide sharing. Sourced from immuneACCESS, this table was stored by TCRdb with only in-frame sequences that have V and J called. A share of the clones is absent; for the studies checked, an unresolved V gene accounts for under half, and the remainder has no known explanation. Clonal size and the V and J genes are those of that table, whereas D and trimming came from the DNA. The sample has some 150,000 clones on record, about 82% of them singletons. Around 3.7% of the sample is held by the ten biggest clonotypes.

The V and J segments used are TRBV2 and TRBJ2-7; TRBD1 might be the D gene, on 5 matching bases. The source material was PBMCs. This TCR was recovered from a male donor in good health and CMV-seronegative. The nucleotide sequence reads TGTGCCAGCAGTGAACAGGGTACCTCCTACGAGCAGTACTTC. Its translation reads: CASSEQGTSYEQYF.